Sequencing of this T cell receptor (beta chain) was carried out in a study of graft-versus-host responses after intestinal transplantation. Study summary: Isolated intestinal, liver-intestinal, or multivisceral transplants were what recipients had. Every recipient had anti-thymocyte globulin induction and two to three years of tacrolimus plus steroids.

The protocol was immunoSEQ multiplex PCR, while the TCRdb copy is restricted to in-frame clones and leaves out a portion. The sample holds around 96,000 clones; roughly 90% are singletons and the top ten take more than 0.15%. Study-wide points: After transplant, early declines in HvG clones were associated with peak levels of circulating GvH clones.

Worth noting for this clone: Its antigen remains unidentified.

The CDR3 totals 15 residues. V gave up 2 bases and J gave up 5 bases, with 15 bases separating them. The germline CDR1 and CDR2 sequences are LGHNA and YSLEER. The chain recombines TRBV4-3 with TRBJ1-2; D possibly corresponds to TRBD1 (5 bases). The TCR sequence derives from a human donor who received an intestinal transplant. The sequenced sample was unstimulated CD4+ T cells sorted from spleen or lymph node cells, obtained before intestinal transplant. The CDR3 loop is CASSQNRGIGYGYTF. CDR3 sequence (DNA): TGCGCCAGCAGCCAAAACCGGGGGATAGGGTATGGCTACACCTTC.